This T cell receptor beta chain was recorded in a study of shared clonotypes between healthy human individuals. Study-level information: Used for every donor were three CD4 naive, three CD4 memory, two CD8 naive and one CD8 memory plate.

The data were produced by immunoSEQ multiplex PCR, yet TCRdb's version contains in-frame clones alone and is incomplete. Of roughly 1.4 million clones listed, just under 99% were seen once; the top ten hold 0.36%. On this clone: Its antigen remains unknown.

Findings and limits, study-wide: Sequencing of the sorted subsets was shown by rarefaction to be incomplete despite large depth. Several donors had about 5.1% of their naive CD4 clonotypes in common.

Sequenced: naive CD4+ T cells sorted from blood. Subset specified: CD45RA+ positively selected. The receptor's source is a man aged 30-40 years in good health.

CDR3 in DNA: TGCGCCAGCAGCTTGGCCGTTGTCGGGCGGGGAGGAGAGCAGTTCTTC. Amino acid sequence: CASSLAVVGRGGEQFF. The chain has TRBV5-1 and TRBJ2-1; D is perhaps TRBD2 (6 bases). The germline gives CDR1 SGHRS, CDR2 YFSETQ. This CDR3 contains 16 residues. V lost 0 bases and J 10 bases, leaving 20 bases between the germline ends.